This TCR beta chain was profiled in a study of blood T cell repertoires in COVID-19. On the study more broadly: Samples representing acute and convalescent COVID-19 were sourced from the United States, Italy and Spain. The analysed material was cDNA or gDNA that came from T cells, B-cell-depleted T cells, or PBMCs.

Germline CDR1 reads ENHRY; CDR2 reads SYGVKD. The CDR3 is 14 residues long. Trimming removed 6 bases from V and 1 base from J, with 12 bases in between. Original data processing: It was from reference gene primer amplification that nucleated cell counts were estimated. Generated by immunoSEQ multiplex PCR, the TCRdb table keeps only in-frame clones and is missing some. V, J and clone size were drawn from that table, and D and trimming were deduced from the DNA. The profile covers 150,000 to 200,000 clones, with 86% appearing a single time and 0.99% taken by the ten largest. Sequenced: peripheral blood. The receptor's source is a man younger than 30 with acute or convalescent COVID-19. The chain couples TRBV10-3 to TRBJ1-1, with no clear D. The CDR3 spells CAISPKGGNTEAFF. As DNA, the CDR3 is TGTGCCATCAGCCCTAAGGGAGGGAACACTGAAGCTTTCTTT.